The next 17 T cell receptor beta chains were all read from a single sample in a study of regulatory T cells in long-lasting Graves disease. As for time point: persistent/refractory GD, antithyroid drugs over 5 years with positive TRAb. With RNA extracted from PBMCs as input, the TCR library was made. The authors built TCR beta libraries using iRepertoire HTBI primers and Arm-PCR of CDR3 regions. TCRdb reanalysed the multiplex PCR reads using MiXCR and keeps one entry per CDR3 protein. The profile shows approximately 400,000 distinct CDR3 sequences, around 24% of them singletons. The input for sequencing was peripheral blood mononuclear cells (PBMCs), taken when the disease was refractory, from a patient treated with antithyroid drugs. The receptors stem from a female donor with Graves disease.

About this clonotype itself: Its ends do not fully match the called genes, so a read error is possible. The rearrangement links TRBV10-2 to TRBJ1-2, with 7 bases lining up with TRBD1. The CDR3 covers 14 residues. CDR1 WSHSY and CDR2 SAAADI come from the germline V gene. CDR3 in DNA: TGCGCCGGCAGTCCACAGGGGATCGCCTATGGCTACACCTTC. Encoded protein: CAGSPQGIAYGYTF.

This chain joins TRBV5-5 and TRBJ2-3; perhaps D is TRBD1 or TRBD2 (5 bases each). V was cut by 3 bases and J by 7 bases, with 12 bases left in between. This CDR3 region has 13 residues. CDR1 is SGHKS and CDR2 is YYEKEE in the germline V gene (reference sequence). The CDR3 bases are TGTGCCAGCAGCTACCGGGACGGCTATACGCAGTATTTT. Residues: CASSYRDGYTQYF.

This clonotype showed up just once. V gene TRBV12-3 or TRBV12-4 combines with J gene TRBJ1-4; a possible D gene is TRBD1 (6 bases). This CDR3 is 16 amino acids long. V was pared by 5 bases and J by 3 bases, with 16 bases between. The CDR3 is CASSNRGRGPNEKLFF. As DNA, the CDR3 is TGTGCCAGCAGTAACCGGGGCAGGGGTCCTAATGAAAAACTGTTTTTT.

The chain combines TRBV7-9 with TRBJ2-2; perhaps D is TRBD1 or TRBD2 (5 bases each). Trimming cost V 5 bases and J 6 bases, with 13 bases left between them. The CDR3 runs to 14 residues. The germline V gene has CDR1 SEHNR and CDR2 FQNEAQ (reference sequence). CDR3 in amino acids: CASSVSGASGELFF. CDR3 coding DNA: TGTGCCAGCAGCGTCTCCGGGGCCTCCGGGGAGCTGTTTTTT. The full variable domain, in which reference TRBV7-9 and TRBJ2-2 provide the parts outside the CDR3, is DTGVSQNPRHKITKRGQNVTFRCDPISEHNRLYWYRQTLGQGPEFLTYFQNEAQLEKSRLLSDRFSAERPKGSFSTLEIQRTEQGDSAMYLCASSVSGASGELFFGEGSRLTVL.

This clonotype was seen many times. This rearrangement joins TRBV2 to TRBJ2-2; weak D call: TRBD1 (6 bases). V was trimmed by 7 bases and J by 7 bases, leaving 10 bases between them. This CDR3 comprises 12 residues. Per germline, CDR1 SNHLY and CDR2 FYNNEI. CDR3 region: CASNRAVGELFF. Here the CDR3 DNA reads TGTGCCAGCAACAGGGCGGTCGGGGAGCTGTTTTTT.

This clonotype occurred many times. This rearrangement joins TRBV10-3 to TRBJ1-2, with D uncertain. The CDR3 has 12 residues. Germline V gene data show CDR1 as ENHRY and CDR2 as SYGVKD. V gave up 2 bases and J gave up 7 bases, with 8 bases separating them. The CDR3 loop reads CAISEGRPGYTF. CDR3 DNA sequence: TGTGCCATCAGTGAGGGGCGGCCTGGCTACACCTTC.

This clonotype was seen ten or more times. The rearrangement uses TRBV6-5 and TRBJ2-2, with D maybe TRBD2 (6 bases). The CDR3 sequence is 17 residues long. Germline V gene sequence: CDR1 MNHEY, CDR2 SVGAGI. Deletions cut 2 bases from V and 0 bases from J, with 13 bases between. The chain's CDR3 is CASSYPQGLPNTGELFF. CDR3 sequence (DNA): TGTGCCAGCAGTTACCCGCAAGGACTACCGAACACCGGGGAGCTGTTTTTT.

This clonotype was seen many times. V gene TRBV28 combines with J gene TRBJ1-2; D possibly corresponds to TRBD1 (5 bases). This CDR3 is built from 17 residues. Germline V gene data show CDR1 as MDHEN and CDR2 as SYDVKM. V gave up 2 bases and J gave up 0 bases, with 16 bases separating them. CDR3 nucleotide sequence: TGTGCCAGCAGTTTACCCCAGGGCTTGGGTACTAACTATGGCTACACCTTC. Translation gives CASSLPQGLGTNYGYTF.

This clonotype was recorded many times. The J gene is TRBJ1-1, the V gene TRBV15, with D maybe TRBD1 (6 bases). With 1 base removed from V and 1 base from J, the gap between germline ends came to 13 bases. Germline-derived CDR1 and CDR2 are LNHNV and YYDKDF (reference sequence). This CDR3 is built from 16 residues. This CDR3 reads CATSRGGQGSNTEAFF. For the CDR3, the DNA is TGTGCCACCAGCAGAGGAGGCCAGGGGTCGAACACTGAAGCTTTCTTT.

The V gene is TRBV18, the J gene TRBJ1-1, with D unclear. CDR1 KGHSH and CDR2 LQKENI come from the germline V gene. The V gene lost 3 bases and the J gene lost 0 bases, with 11 bases spanning the gap. CDR3 length: 15 residues. CDR3 sequence: CASSPARVLNTEAFF. The CDR3 DNA sequence: TGTGCCAGCTCACCGGCGAGGGTACTGAACACTGAAGCTTTCTTT.

This clonotype was detected many times. The J gene is TRBJ1-1, the V gene TRBV7-2, with D maybe TRBD1 (5 bases). The germline V and J ends were trimmed by 2 bases and 1 base, with 11 bases remaining between them. The CDR3 loop spans 15 amino acids. Germline values: CDR1 SGHTA, CDR2 FQGNSA. CDR3 DNA sequence: TGTGCCAGCAGCTTAAGACAGACACCGAACACTGAAGCTTTCTTT. This codes for CASSLRQTPNTEAFF.

This clonotype turned up a few times. V gene TRBV20-1 combines with J gene TRBJ2-5; D is unclear. The end of the DNA aligns better with TRBJ2-7, so the J call may be wrong. Germline CDR1 reads DFQATT; CDR2 reads SNEGSKA (reference sequence). CDR3 size: 13 residues. Here the CDR3 reads CSARMGNRYEQYF. In nucleotides, the CDR3 is TGCAGTGCTAGGATGGGGAACCGCTACGAGCAGTACTTC.

This clonotype appeared a few times. The V gene is TRBV27, the J gene TRBJ1-1; 8 bases agree with TRBD1. This CDR3 is built from 14 residues. The V segment lost 3 bases and the J segment 5 bases; nucleotides outside the gene matches: 5. Germline V gene lookup returns CDR1 MNHEY and CDR2 SMNVEV (reference sequence). The CDR3 is CASSLDRVFTEAFF. The CDR3 nucleotides read TGTGCCAGCAGTTTGGACAGGGTCTTTACTGAAGCTTTCTTT.

Only a few counts were recorded for this clonotype. The chain combines TRBV30 with TRBJ1-1, with 8 bases fitting TRBD1. The CDR3 runs 14 residues. Germline V gives CDR1 GTSNPN, CDR2 SVGIG (reference sequence). Trimming took 3 bases from V and 1 from J; bases not matched to a gene: 4. CDR3 sequence: CAWSADRENTEAFF. For the CDR3, the DNA is TGTGCCTGGAGCGCGGACAGGGAGAACACTGAAGCTTTCTTT.

This clonotype was seen many times. The V gene is TRBV6-1, the J gene TRBJ2-7; D remains unclear. CDR1 is MNHNS and CDR2 is SASEGT in the germline V gene. The CDR3 spans 12 residues. Trimming took off 6 bases at V and 5 bases at J, with 11 bases between the two ends. The CDR3 here is CASRTDGDEQYF. CDR3 bases: TGTGCCAGCAGAACGGATGGGGACGAGCAGTACTTC.

This clonotype was observed at least ten times. The chain joins TRBV6-1 to TRBJ2-5, with 7 bases fitting TRBD2. The V gene's germline CDR1 is MNHNS and CDR2 SASEGT. J was trimmed by 1 base and V by 8 bases; bases with no gene match: 1. The CDR3 spans 12 residues. As DNA, the CDR3 is TGTGCCAGCGGGAGGGTCCAAGAGACCCAGTACTTC. This sequence encodes CASGRVQETQYF.

This clonotype was recorded a few times. The gene calls are TRBV3-1 and TRBJ1-2; TRBD1 might be the D (6 bases). Germline assignment: CDR1 LGHDT and CDR2 YNNKEL (reference sequence). Trimming stripped 0 bases from V and 4 bases from J, with 12 bases between. CDR3 length: 15 residues. The CDR3 loop is CASSQEGGAAYGYTF. The CDR3 DNA reads as TGTGCCAGCAGCCAAGAAGGGGGAGCGGCCTATGGCTACACCTTC.